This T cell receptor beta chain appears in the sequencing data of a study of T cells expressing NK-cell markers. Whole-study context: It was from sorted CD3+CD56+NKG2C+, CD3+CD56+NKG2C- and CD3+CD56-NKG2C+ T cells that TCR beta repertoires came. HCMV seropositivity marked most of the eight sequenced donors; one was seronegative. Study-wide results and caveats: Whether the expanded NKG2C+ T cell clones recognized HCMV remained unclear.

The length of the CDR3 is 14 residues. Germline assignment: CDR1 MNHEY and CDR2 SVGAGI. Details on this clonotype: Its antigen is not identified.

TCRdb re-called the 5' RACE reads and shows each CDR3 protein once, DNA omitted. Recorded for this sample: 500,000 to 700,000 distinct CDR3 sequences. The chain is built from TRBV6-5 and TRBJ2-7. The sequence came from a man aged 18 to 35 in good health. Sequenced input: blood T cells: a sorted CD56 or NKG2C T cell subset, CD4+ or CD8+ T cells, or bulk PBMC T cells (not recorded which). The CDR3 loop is CASSSDGISYEQYF.